This TCR beta chain was sequenced during a study of cytomegalovirus exposure and HLA in healthy donors. About the research overall: Early on, a data release was issued that held 80 million or so unique TCRs from HLA-typed donors. Overall study findings and caveats: In vitro assays verified that three CMV-associated chains recognized CMV antigens specifically.

The PCR used 60 Vbeta and 13 Jbeta primers. TCRdb's copy holds only in-frame clones and misses some; the assay was immunoSEQ multiplex PCR. Of approximately 240,000 clones in the sample, approximately 82% are singletons; the top ten hold 0.58%. Germline V gives CDR1 SGHVS, CDR2 FNYEAQ. This CDR3 has 13 residues. V lost 4 bases and J lost 5, with 12 bases in between. There are a few counts of this clone. Its cognate antigen is unknown. The chain links TRBV7-6 to TRBJ2-7; the D gene is possibly TRBD1 (5 bases). The receptor was isolated from a woman in her forties in good health and CMV-seronegative. The sample consisted of PBMCs. Written as DNA, the CDR3 is TGTGCCAGCAGCTCCAATGCAGGGAACGAGCAGTACTTC. The encoded protein is CASSSNAGNEQYF. The entire variable domain, with the rest obtained from reference TRBV7-6 and TRBJ2-7, is as follows: GAGVSQSPRYKVTKRGQDVALRCDPISGHVSLYWYRQALGQGPEFLTYFNYEAQQDKSGLPNDRFSAERPEGSISTLTIQRTEQRDSAMYRCASSSNAGNEQYFGPGTRLTVT.